This T cell receptor beta chain was recovered during a study of blood T cells in healthy people across ages. The wider study: Capture by template switching was about one barcoded beta molecule per two T cells.

Alongside a J-beta primer mix, a sample-barcoded 5' primer served in a second PCR lasting 7 to 11 cycles. From the 5' RACE reads, TCRdb called clonotypes with MiXCR, one entry per CDR3 protein. The table lists 600,000 or so distinct CDR3 sequences, 25% to 30% of them singletons, with 15% to 18% in the top ten. Each sample had at least 6 million PBMCs isolated. Study-level results: There were more naive CD4+ cells and higher diversity in long-lived donors than in aged donors.

In the case of this clonotype: Its cognate antigen is unknown. One junction end disagrees with the germline gene, perhaps due to a read error.

This clonotype originated in a woman aged 80 or over in good health. What was sequenced was blood.

CDR3 sequence (DNA): TGTGCCGGCAGCTTAGCGGAAACGACCCAGTACTTC. Amino acid sequence: CAGSLAETTQYF. The chain combines TRBV7-2 with TRBJ2-5; D is perhaps TRBD2 (6 bases). Germline CDR1 reads SGHTA; CDR2 reads FQGNSA. The CDR3 has 12 residues. The full variable domain, completed using reference TRBV7-2 and TRBJ2-5, is GAGVSQSPSNKVTEKGKDVELRCDPISGHTALYWYRQSLGQGLEFLIYFQGNSAPDKSGLPSDRFSAERTGGSVSTLTIQRTQQEDSAVYLCAGSLAETTQYFGPGTRLLVL.